Sequencing of this T cell receptor (beta chain) was carried out in a study of cytomegalovirus exposure and HLA in healthy donors. As for the study in general: A prior study identified 90 million to 120 million unique TCR beta sequences from roughly 180 million T cells. Whole-study results and caveats: Excluded were some V segments that proved indistinguishable, including TRBV6-2 and TRBV6-3.

Researchers ran the PCR with 60 Vbeta and 13 Jbeta primers. The protocol was immunoSEQ multiplex PCR, while the TCRdb copy is restricted to in-frame clones and leaves out a portion. The table shows roughly 180,000 clones, with around a tenth occurring only once. Of note for this clone: The antigen is undetermined.

CDR1 is LNHDA and CDR2 is SQIVND in the germline V gene (reference sequence). V was clipped by 5 bases and J by 9 bases; unmatched bases: 19. This CDR3 spans 17 amino acids. The V and J genes are TRBV19 and TRBJ2-1; the match to TRBD2 covers 7 bases. Sequencing was performed on PBMCs. This clonotype was sampled from a woman aged 25-40 years in good health and CMV-seropositive. The CDR3 DNA reads as TGTGCCAGTAGTTCCCTTCTAGCGGCAGAGTTACAATGTGAGCAGTTCTTC. Translated: CASSSLLAAELQCEQFF.